The 4 T cell receptor beta chains below were found in one sample sequenced in a study of blood T cell repertoires in COVID-19 (dated by TCRdb to about 2020). Receptors were amplified or captured by the immunoSEQ multiplex PCR assay. Here the immuneACCESS table is served through TCRdb, limited to in-frame sequences with V and J called. Missing clones are a known gap in these copies; in checked studies unresolved V genes cover under half, and the rest lacks a known reason. The sample table contains around 46,000 clones; only one count was recorded for approximately 85% of them. Less than 20% of the sample goes to the ten largest clones. Sequenced input: peripheral blood. The source is a human donor in a cohort sampled during active COVID-19. The donor label of this sample is uncertain.

The rearrangement links TRBV11-2 to TRBJ2-1; 7 nucleotides line up with TRBD2. From germline, CDR1 is SGHAT and CDR2 FQNNGV. The CDR3 runs 16 residues. Trimming cost V 0 bases and J 0 bases; bases outside gene matches: 2. CDR3 nucleotides: TGTGCCAGCAGCTTAGAGGCTAGCGGCTCCTACAATGAGCAGTTCTTC. Its protein product is CASSLEASGSYNEQFF.

The chain couples TRBV7-8 to TRBJ2-1, with 9 bases lining up with TRBD2. Germline V gene sequence: CDR1 SGHVS, CDR2 FQNEAQ. J was trimmed by 2 bases and V by 5 bases; bases with no gene match: 7. This CDR3 region has 16 residues. Written as DNA, the CDR3 is TGTGCCAGCAGCCCTAGGGCTAGCGGGGCCTACAATGAGCAGTTCTTC. The encoded protein is CASSPRASGAYNEQFF.

This chain uses TRBV7-6 with TRBJ2-1; D may be TRBD2 (5 bases). The germline gives CDR1 SGHVS, CDR2 FNYEAQ. The CDR3 runs to 15 residues. V gave up 5 bases and J gave up 0 bases, with 11 bases separating them. DNA for the CDR3: TGTGCCAGCAGCCGTGAAGGGAGCTCCTACAATGAGCAGTTCTTC. The encoded protein is CASSREGSSYNEQFF.

The chain uses TRBV5-1 and TRBJ1-2; a weak D match, TRBD1 (5 bases). CDR1 SGHRS and CDR2 YFSETQ come from the germline V gene. The CDR3 covers 14 residues. V was cut by 7 bases and J by 3 bases, with 16 bases left in between. CDR3 loop: CASRDSLADYGYTF. In nucleotides, the CDR3 is TGCGCCAGCCGGGACTCTCTGGCGGACTATGGCTACACCTTC.